The TCR beta chain described here comes from a study of CD4 and CD8 cells across lung adenocarcinoma regions. Germline V gene sequence: CDR1 SGDLS, CDR2 YYNGEE. The CDR3 extends over 15 amino acids. TCRdb fed the PCR reads into MiXCR, producing one record per CDR3 protein. Found here are roughly 13,000 distinct CDR3 sequences, roughly 47% of them singletons; the top ten hold roughly 17%. Localized lung adenocarcinoma, a non-small cell lung cancer, affected the donors. Sequenced: CD4+ T cells from the center of a lung tumor. The clonotype was recovered from a male donor with lung adenocarcinoma. The CD4 and CD8 labels of this study may be unreliable. J is TRBJ2-3 and V is TRBV9; 9 bases match TRBD1. Near its end, the DNA agrees better with TRBJ2-1, so the J call may be wrong. CDR3 sequence (DNA): TGTGCCAGCAGCGCTTTGGGACAGGGCGTCAATGAGCAGTTCTTC. Protein product: CASSALGQGVNEQFF.